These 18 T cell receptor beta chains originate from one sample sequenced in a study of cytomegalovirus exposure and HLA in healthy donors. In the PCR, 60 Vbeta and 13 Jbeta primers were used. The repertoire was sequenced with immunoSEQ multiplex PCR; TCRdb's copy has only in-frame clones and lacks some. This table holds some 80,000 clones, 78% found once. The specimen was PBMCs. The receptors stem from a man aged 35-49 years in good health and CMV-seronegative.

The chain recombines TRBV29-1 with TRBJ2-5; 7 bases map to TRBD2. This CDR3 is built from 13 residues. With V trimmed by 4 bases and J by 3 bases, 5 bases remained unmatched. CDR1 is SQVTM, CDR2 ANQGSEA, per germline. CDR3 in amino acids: CSVGRGEKETQYF. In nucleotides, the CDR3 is TGCAGCGTTGGACGGGGGGAAAAAGAGACCCAGTACTTC.

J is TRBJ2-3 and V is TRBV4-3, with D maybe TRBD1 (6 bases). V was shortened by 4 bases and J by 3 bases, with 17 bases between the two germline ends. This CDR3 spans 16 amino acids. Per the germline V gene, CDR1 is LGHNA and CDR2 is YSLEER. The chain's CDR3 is CASSPSGHPRTDTQYF. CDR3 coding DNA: TGCGCCAGCAGCCCTTCGGGACACCCGAGGACAGATACGCAGTATTTT.

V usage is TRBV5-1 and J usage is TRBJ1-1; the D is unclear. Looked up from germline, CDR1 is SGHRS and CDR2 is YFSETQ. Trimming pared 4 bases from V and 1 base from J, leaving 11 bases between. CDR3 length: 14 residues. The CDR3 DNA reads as TGCGCCAGCAGCGATGGGTCGGGGAACACTGAAGCTTTCTTT. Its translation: CASSDGSGNTEAFF.

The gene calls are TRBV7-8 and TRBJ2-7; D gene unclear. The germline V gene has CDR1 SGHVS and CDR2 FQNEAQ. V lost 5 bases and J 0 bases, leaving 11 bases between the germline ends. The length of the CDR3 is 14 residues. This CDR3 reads CASSRDALSYEQYF. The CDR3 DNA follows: TGTGCCAGCAGCCGCGATGCACTCTCCTACGAGCAGTACTTC.

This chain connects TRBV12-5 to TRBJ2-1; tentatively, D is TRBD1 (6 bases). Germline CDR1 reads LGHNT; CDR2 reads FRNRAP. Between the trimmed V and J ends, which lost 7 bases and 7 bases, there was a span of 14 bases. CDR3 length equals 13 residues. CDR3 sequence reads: CASASPQGNEQFF. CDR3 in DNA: TGTGCTAGTGCCTCACCACAGGGAAATGAGCAGTTCTTC. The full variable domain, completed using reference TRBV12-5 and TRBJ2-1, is DARVTQTPRHKVTEMGQEVTMRCQPILGHNTVFWYRQTMMQGLELLAYFRNRAPLDDSGMPKDRFSAEMPDATLATLKIQPSEPRDSAVYFCASASPQGNEQFFGPGTRLTVL.

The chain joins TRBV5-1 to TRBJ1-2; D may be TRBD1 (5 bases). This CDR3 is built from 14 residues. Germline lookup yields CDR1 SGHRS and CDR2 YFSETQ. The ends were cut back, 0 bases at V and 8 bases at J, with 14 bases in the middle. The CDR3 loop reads CASSLVAGTSGYTF. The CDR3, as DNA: TGCGCCAGCAGCTTGGTTGCAGGGACTAGCGGCTACACCTTC.

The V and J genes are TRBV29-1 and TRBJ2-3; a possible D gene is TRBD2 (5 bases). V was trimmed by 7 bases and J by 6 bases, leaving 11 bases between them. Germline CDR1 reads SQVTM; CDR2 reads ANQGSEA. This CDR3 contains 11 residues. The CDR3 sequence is CSGRGGDTQYF. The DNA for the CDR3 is TGCAGCGGCCGGGGTGGGGATACGCAGTATTTT.

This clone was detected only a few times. The CDR3: CASLPTFRQGVNTEAFF. CDR3 coding DNA: TGTGCCAGCCTTCCTACCTTTAGACAGGGGGTAAACACTGAAGCTTTCTTT. The chain is built from TRBV7-9 and TRBJ1-1; 9 bases are a match to TRBD1. The CDR3 is 17 residues long. Germline-derived CDR1 and CDR2 are SEHNR and FQNEAQ (reference sequence). J lost 2 bases, V lost 8 bases, and 15 bases had no gene match.

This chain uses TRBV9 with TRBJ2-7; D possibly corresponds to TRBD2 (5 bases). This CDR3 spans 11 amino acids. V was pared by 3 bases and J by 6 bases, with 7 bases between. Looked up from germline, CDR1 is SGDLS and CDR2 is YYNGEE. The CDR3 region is CASSDRGEQYF. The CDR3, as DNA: TGTGCCAGCAGCGACCGGGGCGAGCAGTACTTC.

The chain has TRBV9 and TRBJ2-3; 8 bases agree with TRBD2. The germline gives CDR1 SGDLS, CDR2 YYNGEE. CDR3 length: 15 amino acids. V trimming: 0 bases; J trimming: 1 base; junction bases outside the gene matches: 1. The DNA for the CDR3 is TGTGCCAGCAGCGTAGGGACTAGCCGCACAGATACGCAGTATTTT. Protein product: CASSVGTSRTDTQYF.

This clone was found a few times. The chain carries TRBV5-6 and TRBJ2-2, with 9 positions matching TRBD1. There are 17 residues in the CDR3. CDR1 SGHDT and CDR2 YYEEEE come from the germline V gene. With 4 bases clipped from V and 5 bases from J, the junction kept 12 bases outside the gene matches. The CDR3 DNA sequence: TGTGCCAGCAGCCTCCCCCCGGGACAGGGATGGACCGGGGAGCTGTTTTTT. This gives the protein CASSLPPGQGWTGELFF.

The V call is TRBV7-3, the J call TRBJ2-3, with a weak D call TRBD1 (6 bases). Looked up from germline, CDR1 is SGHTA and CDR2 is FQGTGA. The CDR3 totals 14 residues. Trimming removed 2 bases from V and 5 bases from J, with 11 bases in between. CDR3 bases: TGTGCCAGCAGCTTATCCCAGGGGAGAGATACGCAGTATTTT. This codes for CASSLSQGRDTQYF.

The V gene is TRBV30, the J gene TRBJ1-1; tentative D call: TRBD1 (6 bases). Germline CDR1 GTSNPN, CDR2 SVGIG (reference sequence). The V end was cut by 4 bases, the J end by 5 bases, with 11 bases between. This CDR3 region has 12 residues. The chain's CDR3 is CAWTQGSTEAFF. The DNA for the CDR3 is TGTGCCTGGACACAGGGTTCGACTGAAGCTTTCTTT.

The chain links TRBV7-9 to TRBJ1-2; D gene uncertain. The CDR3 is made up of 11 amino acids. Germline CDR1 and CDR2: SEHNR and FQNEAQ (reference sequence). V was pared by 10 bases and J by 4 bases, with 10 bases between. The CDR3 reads CATIGAYGYTF. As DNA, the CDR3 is TGTGCCACTATCGGAGCCTATGGCTACACCTTC.

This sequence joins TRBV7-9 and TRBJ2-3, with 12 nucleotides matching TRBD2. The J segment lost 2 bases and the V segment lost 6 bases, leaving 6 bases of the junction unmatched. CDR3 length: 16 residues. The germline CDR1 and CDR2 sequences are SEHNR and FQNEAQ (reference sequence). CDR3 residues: CASSSWTSGVTDTQYF. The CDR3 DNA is TGTGCCAGCAGTTCCTGGACTAGCGGGGTCACAGATACGCAGTATTTT.

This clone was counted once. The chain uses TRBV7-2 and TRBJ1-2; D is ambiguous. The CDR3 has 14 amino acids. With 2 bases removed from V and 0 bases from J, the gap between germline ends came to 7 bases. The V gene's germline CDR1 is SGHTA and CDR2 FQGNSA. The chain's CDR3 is CASSLISANYGYTF. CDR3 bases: TGTGCCAGCAGCTTAATCTCAGCTAACTATGGCTACACCTTC.

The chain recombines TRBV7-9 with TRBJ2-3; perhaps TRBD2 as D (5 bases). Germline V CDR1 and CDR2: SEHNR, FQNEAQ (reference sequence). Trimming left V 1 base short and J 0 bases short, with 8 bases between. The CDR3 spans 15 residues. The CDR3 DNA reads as TGTGCCAGCAGCTTAGGACTACCCAGCACAGATACGCAGTATTTT. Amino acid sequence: CASSLGLPSTDTQYF.

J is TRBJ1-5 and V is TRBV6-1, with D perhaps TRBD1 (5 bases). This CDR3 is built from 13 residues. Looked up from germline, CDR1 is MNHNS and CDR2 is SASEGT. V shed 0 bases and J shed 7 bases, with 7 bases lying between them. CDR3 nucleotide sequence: TGTGCCAGCAGTGAAGCGTCAGGGCAGCCCCAGCATTTT. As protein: CASSEASGQPQHF.